A single sample is the source of the 2 T cell receptor beta chains below, sequenced in a study of T cell repertoires in cytomegalovirus infection. In TCRdb, the reads were re-called with MiXCR into one record per CDR3 protein. The sample consists of 650,000 to 900,000 distinct CDR3 sequences, about 33% of them appearing once. These receptors lack a known antigen. Here the sequenced sample was cultured CD8+ T cells from PBMCs, taken from culture after CMV antigen stimulation. The receptors were sampled from a human donor in good health (CMV status not recorded). Some clones in this sample may be carry-over from other donors' samples.

The V and J genes are TRBV12-3 or TRBV12-4 and TRBJ2-2, with D perhaps matching TRBD1 (5 bases). Trimming pared 2 bases from V and 2 bases from J, leaving 24 bases between. The CDR3 is 20 amino acids. The CDR3 nucleotides read TGTGCCAGCAGTTTAAGGGGCGGATCACGGAAGGGTCCTAACACCGGGGAGCTGTTTTTT. It specifies CASSLRGGSRKGPNTGELFF.

This clonotype has a handful of counts. This sequence joins TRBV10-3 and TRBJ2-2, with D perhaps matching TRBD1 (5 bases). The CDR3 is 13 residues long. Trimming took off 5 bases at V and 5 bases at J, with 9 bases between the two ends. CDR1 and CDR2 (germline): ENHRY, SYGVKD. CDR3 nucleotides: TGTGCCATCAGTTCACAGGCAACCGGGGAGCTGTTTTTT. This sequence encodes CAISSQATGELFF.